The 30 T cell receptor beta chains below come from one sample, sequenced in a study of regulatory T cells in long-lasting Graves disease. The time point here: persistent/refractory GD, antithyroid drugs over 5 years with positive TRAb. PBMC RNA was the source of the TCR library. Building of the TCR beta libraries involved iRepertoire HTBI primers and Arm-PCR of CDR3 regions. From the multiplex PCR reads, TCRdb called clonotypes with MiXCR, one entry per CDR3 protein. The table lists fewer than 400,000 distinct CDR3 sequences, roughly 20% of them singletons, with roughly 20% in the top ten. Source: peripheral blood mononuclear cells (PBMCs), taken when the disease was refractory, from a patient treated with antithyroid drugs. Every receptor here comes from a female donor with Graves disease.

As for this clonotype: A much more abundant neighbour one base away suggests this may be a read error. As the CDR3 is not closed by the conserved phenylalanine or tryptophan, this likely results from a read error. V and J are TRBV2 and TRBJ1-2, with D maybe TRBD1 (6 bases). V lost 2 bases, J lost 8 bases, and 15 bases lay in between. Germline V gene data show CDR1 as SNHLY and CDR2 as FYNNEI. The CDR3 extends over 14 amino acids. CDR3 nucleotide sequence: TGTGCCAGCAGTGAATTCGGGACAAGTGAGGGCTACACCCTC. The encoded protein is CASSEFGTSEGYTL.

This rearrangement joins TRBV27 to TRBJ2-2, with D unresolved. The CDR3 totals 15 residues. Germline CDR1 reads MNHEY; CDR2 reads SMNVEV (reference sequence). V was clipped by 3 bases and J by 6 bases, with 14 bases between them. The CDR3 DNA reads as TGTGCCAGCAGTTTTAAAGCATTGACCGCCGGGGAGCTGTTTTTT. This gives the protein CASSFKALTAGELFF.

The chain links TRBV20-1 to TRBJ2-7; tentatively, D is TRBD1 (5 bases). CDR3 length equals 14 residues. Germline V CDR1 and CDR2: DFQATT, SNEGSKA (reference sequence). V shed 5 bases and J shed 2 bases, with 16 bases lying between them. The CDR3 DNA sequence: TGCAGTGCTGACTCAGGTACAGGTACCTACGAGCAGTACTTC. Translated, it gives CSADSGTGTYEQYF.

This sequence joins TRBV25-1 and TRBJ2-7; TRBD2 agrees at 11 bases. The CDR3 loop spans 16 amino acids. The V segment lost 2 bases and the J segment 0 bases; nucleotides outside the gene matches: 3. CDR1 and CDR2 from the germline V gene are MGHDK and SYGVNS. The CDR3 region is CASSEPTSGSSYEQYF. For the CDR3, the DNA is TGTGCCAGCAGTGAACCAACTAGCGGGAGCTCCTACGAGCAGTACTTC.

This clonotype was seen at least ten times. The rearrangement joins TRBV20-1 to TRBJ2-5, with D hard to call. Trimming removed 1 base at V and 4 bases at J, with 13 bases between. The V gene's germline CDR1 is DFQATT and CDR2 SNEGSKA (reference sequence). The CDR3 has 14 residues. The CDR3 region has the DNA TGCAGTGCTAGAGTTCCAGAGGCCGGAGAGACCCAGTACTTC. As protein: CSARVPEAGETQYF.

This clonotype came up a few times. The J gene is TRBJ2-7, the V gene TRBV10-3, with 11 bases matching TRBD2. Germline assignment: CDR1 ENHRY and CDR2 SYGVKD. The CDR3 totals 12 residues. V was pared by 9 bases and J by 3 bases, with 1 base of the junction left unmatched. The CDR3 sequence is CAIGLAGYEQYF. The CDR3 DNA follows: TGTGCCATTGGACTAGCGGGCTACGAGCAGTACTTC.

This clonotype has more than one count but fewer than ten. For the CDR3, the DNA is TGTGCCAGCAGCCAGGAGGGGTACCAAGAGACCCAGTACTTC. This gives the protein CASSQEGYQETQYF. The gene calls are TRBV7-8 and TRBJ2-5; D is possibly TRBD2 (6 bases). Trimming took 5 bases from V and 0 from J, leaving 10 bases between them. The CDR3 loop spans 14 amino acids. Germline V gives CDR1 SGHVS, CDR2 FQNEAQ.

This clonotype was observed a few times. CDR3 sequence reads: CASRKQGNTEAFF. The CDR3 bases are TGTGCCAGCAGAAAACAGGGGAACACTGAAGCTTTCTTT. The chain employs TRBV11-2 and TRBJ1-1, with D possibly being TRBD1 (6 bases). This CDR3 comprises 13 residues. The germline V gene encodes CDR1 SGHAT and CDR2 FQNNGV. The V end lost 6 bases, the J end lost 1 base, and 9 bases lay between the germline ends.

This clonotype came up a few times. V and J are TRBV29-1 and TRBJ2-7, with TRBD2 identical over 12 bases. The V segment lost 3 bases and the J segment 3 bases; nucleotides outside the gene matches: 9. CDR1 is SQVTM, CDR2 ANQGSEA, per germline. CDR3 length: 16 amino acids. In DNA, the CDR3 is TGCAGCGTTGAGGGCCCTAGCGGGAGGGCGGTCTACGAGCAGTACTTC. The encoded protein is CSVEGPSGRAVYEQYF.

This clonotype has a single count. J is TRBJ2-1 and V is TRBV11-2; 10 bases fit TRBD2. Germline CDR1 reads SGHAT; CDR2 reads FQNNGV. Trimming took 1 base from V and 0 from J; bases not matched to a gene: 15. CDR3 size: 21 residues. The CDR3 is CASSLVGTTSGLDSSYNEQFF. The DNA of the CDR3 is TGTGCCAGCAGCTTAGTAGGGACGACTAGCGGGCTCGACAGCTCCTACAATGAGCAGTTCTTC.

This clonotype occurred many times. The V gene is TRBV7-9, the J gene TRBJ1-1, with 9 bases matching TRBD1. The CDR3 is made up of 14 amino acids. With V trimmed by 5 bases and J by 3 bases, 4 bases remained unmatched. Germline V lookup: CDR1 SEHNR, CDR2 FQNEAQ (reference sequence). The CDR3 spells CASSEDRGYTEAFF. The CDR3 region has the DNA TGTGCCAGCAGCGAAGACAGGGGGTACACTGAAGCTTTCTTT.

The chain joins TRBV9 to TRBJ2-5; 8 bases line up with TRBD2. Germline assignment: CDR1 SGDLS and CDR2 YYNGEE. The junction had 14 bases not matched to a gene; V was cut back by 2 bases and J by 5 bases. The CDR3 runs to 17 residues. The CDR3 spells CASSVGAISGSMETQYF. DNA of the CDR3: TGTGCCAGCAGCGTGGGGGCGATAAGCGGGAGTATGGAGACCCAGTACTTC.

The rearrangement uses TRBV6-1 and TRBJ2-2; D is unresolved. The CDR3 spans 16 residues. The V gene's germline CDR1 is MNHNS and CDR2 SASEGT. Trimming removed 10 bases from V and 2 bases from J, with 20 bases in between. CDR3 coding DNA: TGTGCCACCTCACCCCGGCGATGGGGTAACACCGGGGAGCTGTTTTTT. As protein: CATSPRRWGNTGELFF.

The chain joins TRBV7-2 to TRBJ2-4; TRBD2 matches at 9 bases. The CDR3 contains 19 residues. Looked up from germline, CDR1 is SGHTA and CDR2 is FQGNSA. V dropped 1 base and J dropped 6; count of bases not matched to a gene: 16. As DNA, the CDR3 is TGTGCCAGCAGCTTAGATGGCGGGAGGGGGACGGGGTCTGGAAACATTCAGTACTTC. Encoded protein: CASSLDGGRGTGSGNIQYF.

This clonotype was observed many times. The chain uses TRBV28 and TRBJ2-7; the match to TRBD2 covers 14 bases. Germline V gives CDR1 MDHEN, CDR2 SYDVKM. This CDR3 has 18 amino acids. The trim removed 7 bases at V and 0 bases at J, leaving 11 bases unmatched. The CDR3 DNA reads TGTGCCAGCACCCAACCGGGACTAGCGGGAGCAAGCTCCTACGAGCAGTACTTC. Translation: CASTQPGLAGASSYEQYF.

In regard to this clonotype: Likely a read error: the CDR3 ends without its conserved phenylalanine or tryptophan. The chain links TRBV12-3 or TRBV12-4 to TRBJ1-1; D may be TRBD1 (5 bases). The CDR3 length is 17 residues. The germline V and J ends were trimmed by 3 bases and 1 base, with 18 bases remaining between them. The CDR3 region has the DNA TGTGCCAGCAGTTTCCTTGACAGCCTCAACTGGAACACTGAAGCTTTCTCT. Protein: CASSFLDSLNWNTEAFS.

Written as DNA, the CDR3 is TGTGCCAGCAGTTGGACCCCGGGACTTAGCACAGATACGCAGTATTTT. Residues: CASSWTPGLSTDTQYF. The chain has TRBV6-5 and TRBJ2-3; D may be TRBD2 (6 bases). V lost 4 bases and J lost 0, with 14 bases in between. Germline V CDR1 and CDR2: MNHEY, SVGAGI. The CDR3 spans 16 residues.

This clonotype was recorded at least ten times. The genes are TRBV7-2 and TRBJ2-7; D is undetermined. CDR3 length: 13 residues. Germline CDR1 and CDR2: SGHTA and FQGNSA. The V end was cut by 0 bases, the J end by 4 bases, with 7 bases between. The CDR3 loop reads CASSLAAQYEQYF. CDR3 nucleotides: TGTGCCAGCAGCTTAGCGGCCCAGTACGAGCAGTACTTC.

This clonotype was seen ten or more times. This sequence joins TRBV6-1 and TRBJ1-5; D gene uncertain. The CDR3 spans 13 residues. The germline V gene encodes CDR1 MNHNS and CDR2 SASEGT. Trimming shortened V by 6 bases and J by 0 bases, and 6 bases separated the two germline ends. CDR3 sequence reads: CASSRVSNQPQHF. Written as DNA, the CDR3 is TGTGCCAGCAGCCGGGTTAGCAATCAGCCCCAGCATTTT.

This clonotype came up many times. The genes are TRBV2 and TRBJ1-2, with TRBD1 as a possible D gene (6 bases). The CDR3 covers 15 residues. Trimming cost V 4 bases and J 7 bases, with 19 bases left between them. Germline CDR1 and CDR2: SNHLY and FYNNEI. CDR3 sequence reads: CASSAARGGGGGYTF. The CDR3 bases are TGTGCCAGCAGTGCCGCTAGGGGGGGAGGAGGTGGCTACACCTTC. Full variable domain (outside the CDR3, taken from reference TRBV2 and TRBJ1-2): EPEVTQTPSHQVTQMGQEVILRCVPISNHLYFYWYRQILGQKVEFLVSFYNNEISEKSEIFDDQFSVERPDGSNFTLKIRSTKLEDSAMYFCASSAARGGGGGYTFGSGTRLTVV.

The genes are TRBV19 and TRBJ1-1, with D perhaps TRBD1 (5 bases). The CDR3 length is 15 residues. Trimming left V 1 base short and J 5 bases short, with 14 bases between. Germline lookup yields CDR1 LNHDA and CDR2 SQIVND (reference sequence). CDR3 bases: TGTGCCAGTAGTATAGCTGGGACCAGATGGACTGAAGCTTTCTTT. Its protein is CASSIAGTRWTEAFF.

Regarding this clonotype: A far larger clone is off by one base, so a read error is likely. The rearrangement joins TRBV6-5 to TRBJ2-5; 7 bases fit TRBD2. After removal of 4 bases from V and 1 base from J, the junction contained 3 bases not matched to a gene. The CDR3 is made up of 14 amino acids. CDR1 is MNHEY and CDR2 is SVGAGI in the germline V gene. The CDR3 DNA is TGTGCCAGCAGTTTCGGCGGGAGCCAAGAGACCCAGTACTTC. Translation: CASSFGGSQETQYF.

CDR3 in amino acids: CASSLGQGGELFF. For the CDR3, the DNA is TGTGCCAGTAGTTTGGGACAGGGCGGTGAGCTGTTTTTT. This rearrangement joins TRBV19 to TRBJ2-2; 9 bases align to TRBD1. Germline loops: CDR1 LNHDA, CDR2 SQIVND (reference sequence). This CDR3 has 13 residues. The J segment lost 11 bases and the V segment lost 5 bases, leaving 6 bases of the junction unmatched.

The table lists this clonotype with many counts. CDR3 residues: CAISEGGALGEQYF. For the CDR3, the DNA is TGTGCCATCAGTGAAGGTGGAGCGTTGGGCGAGCAGTACTTC. The chain uses TRBV10-3 and TRBJ2-7; D remains ambiguous. CDR1 and CDR2 from the germline V gene are ENHRY and SYGVKD. Trimming took 3 bases from V and 6 from J, leaving 15 bases between them. The CDR3 is 14 residues long.

This clonotype was observed at least ten times. This chain links TRBV7-2 with TRBJ2-5; TRBD2 is a possible D gene (6 bases). Germline CDR1 SGHTA, CDR2 FQGNSA. V gave up 2 bases and J gave up 0 bases, with 10 bases separating them. The CDR3 is 15 residues long. The CDR3 coding sequence is TGTGCCAGCAGCTTAAGCGGGTTCGACCAAGAGACCCAGTACTTC. Amino acids: CASSLSGFDQETQYF.

This chain connects TRBV11-2 to TRBJ2-7, with 7 bases that match TRBD2. The V gene end was trimmed by 2 bases and the J gene end by 3 bases; junction bases not matched to a gene: 13. Germline loops: CDR1 SGHAT, CDR2 FQNNGV. The CDR3 is 17 residues long. This CDR3 reads CASSLSPLEGLHYEQYF. The CDR3 DNA is TGTGCCAGCAGCTTAAGCCCCCTGGAGGGACTACACTACGAGCAGTACTTC.

The chain has TRBV27 and TRBJ2-2, with TRBD2 matching over 13 bases. V was clipped by 3 bases and J by 4 bases; unmatched bases: 8. CDR1 and CDR2 (germline): MNHEY, SMNVEV (reference sequence). This CDR3 spans 18 amino acids. The CDR3 nucleotides are TGTGCCAGCAGTTTCTCGGGACTAGCGGGAAGCGGCACCGGGGAGCTGTTTTTT. Protein product: CASSFSGLAGSGTGELFF.

This clonotype was counted only a few times. The chain links TRBV28 to TRBJ1-4, with a weak D call TRBD1 (5 bases). The germline CDR1 and CDR2 sequences are MDHEN and SYDVKM. The CDR3 is 13 residues long. The germline V and J ends were trimmed by 11 bases and 8 bases, with 18 bases remaining between them. The CDR3 here is CASGRVLEEKLFF. DNA of the CDR3: TGTGCCTCGGGACGCGTTTTAGAGGAAAAACTGTTTTTT.

Details on this clonotype: A much larger clonotype is one base distant, so this may be a read error. This chain connects TRBV6-1 to TRBJ1-6; D gene uncertain. CDR1 and CDR2 from the germline V gene are MNHNS and SASEGT. V lost 4 bases and J lost 10, with 17 bases in between. The CDR3 totals 15 residues. This CDR3 reads CASSGQDRPRSPLHF. In DNA form, the CDR3 reads TGTGCCAGCAGTGGCCAAGACCGACCTAGGTCACCCCTCCACTTT.

The sample holds many counts of this clonotype. This chain links TRBV7-8 with TRBJ2-7; 7 bases agree with TRBD1. Unmatched junction bases numbered 9, after V lost 7 bases and J lost 0 bases. Looked up from germline, CDR1 is SGHVS and CDR2 is FQNEAQ. The CDR3 extends over 15 amino acids. CDR3 nucleotide sequence: TGTGCCAGCACCAAGGGGGCCGCTAGCTCCTACGAGCAGTACTTC. It yields the protein CASTKGAASSYEQYF.